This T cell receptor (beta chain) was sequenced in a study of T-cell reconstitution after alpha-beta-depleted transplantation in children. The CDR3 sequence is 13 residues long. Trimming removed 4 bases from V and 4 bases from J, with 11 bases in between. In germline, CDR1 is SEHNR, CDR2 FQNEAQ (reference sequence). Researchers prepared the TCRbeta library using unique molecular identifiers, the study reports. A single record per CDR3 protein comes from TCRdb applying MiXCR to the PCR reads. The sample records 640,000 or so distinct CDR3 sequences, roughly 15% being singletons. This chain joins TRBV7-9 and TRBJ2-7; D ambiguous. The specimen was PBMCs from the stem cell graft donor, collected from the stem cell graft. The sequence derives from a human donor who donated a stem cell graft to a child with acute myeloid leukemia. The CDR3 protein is CASSSPGYYEQYF. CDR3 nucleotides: TGTGCCAGCAGCTCCCCCGGGTATTACGAGCAGTACTTC.